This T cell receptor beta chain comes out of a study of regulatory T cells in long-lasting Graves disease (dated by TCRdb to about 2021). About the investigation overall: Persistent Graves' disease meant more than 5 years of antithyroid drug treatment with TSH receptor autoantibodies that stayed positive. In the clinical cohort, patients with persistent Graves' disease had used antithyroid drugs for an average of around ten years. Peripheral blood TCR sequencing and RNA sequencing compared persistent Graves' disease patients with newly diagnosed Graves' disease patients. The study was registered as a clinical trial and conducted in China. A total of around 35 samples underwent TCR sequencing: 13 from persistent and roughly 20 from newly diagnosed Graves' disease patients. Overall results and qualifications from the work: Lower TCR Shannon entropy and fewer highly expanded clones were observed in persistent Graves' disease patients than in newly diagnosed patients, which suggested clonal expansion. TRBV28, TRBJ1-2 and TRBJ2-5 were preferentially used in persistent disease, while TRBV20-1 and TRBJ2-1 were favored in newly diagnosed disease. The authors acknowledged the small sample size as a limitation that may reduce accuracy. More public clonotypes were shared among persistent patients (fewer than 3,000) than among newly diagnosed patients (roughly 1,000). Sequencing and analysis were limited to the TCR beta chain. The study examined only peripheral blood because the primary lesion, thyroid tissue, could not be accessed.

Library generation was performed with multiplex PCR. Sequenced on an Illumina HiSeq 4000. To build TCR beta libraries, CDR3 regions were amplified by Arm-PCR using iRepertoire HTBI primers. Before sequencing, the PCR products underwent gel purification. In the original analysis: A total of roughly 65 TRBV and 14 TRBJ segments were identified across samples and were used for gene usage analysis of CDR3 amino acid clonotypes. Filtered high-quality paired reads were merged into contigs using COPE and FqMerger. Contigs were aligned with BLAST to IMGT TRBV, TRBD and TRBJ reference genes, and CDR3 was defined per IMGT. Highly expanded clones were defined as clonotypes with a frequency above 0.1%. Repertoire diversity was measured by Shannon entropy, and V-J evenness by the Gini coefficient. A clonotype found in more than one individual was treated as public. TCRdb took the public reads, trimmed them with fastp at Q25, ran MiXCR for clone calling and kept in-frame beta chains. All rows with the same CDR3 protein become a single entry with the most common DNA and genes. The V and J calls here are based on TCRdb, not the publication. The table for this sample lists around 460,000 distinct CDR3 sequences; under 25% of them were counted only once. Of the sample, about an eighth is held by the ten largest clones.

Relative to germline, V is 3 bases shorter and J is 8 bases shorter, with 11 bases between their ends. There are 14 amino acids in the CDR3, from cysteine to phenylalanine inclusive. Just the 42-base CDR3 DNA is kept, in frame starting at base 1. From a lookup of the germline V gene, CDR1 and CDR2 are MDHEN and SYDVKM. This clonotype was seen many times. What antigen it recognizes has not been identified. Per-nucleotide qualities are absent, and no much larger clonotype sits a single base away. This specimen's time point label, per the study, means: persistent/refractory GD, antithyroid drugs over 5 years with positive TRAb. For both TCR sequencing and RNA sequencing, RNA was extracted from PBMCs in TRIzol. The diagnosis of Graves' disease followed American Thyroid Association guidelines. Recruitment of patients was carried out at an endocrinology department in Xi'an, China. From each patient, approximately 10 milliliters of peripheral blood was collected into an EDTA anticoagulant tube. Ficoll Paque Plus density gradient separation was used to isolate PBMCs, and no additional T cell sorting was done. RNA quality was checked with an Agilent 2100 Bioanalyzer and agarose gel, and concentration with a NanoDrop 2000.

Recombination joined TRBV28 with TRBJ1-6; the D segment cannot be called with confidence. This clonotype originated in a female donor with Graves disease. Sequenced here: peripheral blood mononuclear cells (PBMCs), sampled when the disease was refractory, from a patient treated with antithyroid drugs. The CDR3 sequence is CASSFPSVYSPLHF. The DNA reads TGTGCCAGCAGTTTCCCCTCTGTGTATTCACCCCTCCACTTT.